This TCR beta chain was observed in a study of lymphopenia after photon versus proton radiotherapy. Study-level findings and limits: Photon-treated patients lost naive T cells and TCR diversity; proton-treated stayed stable. After the lymphocyte nadir, photon-treated repertoires showed oligoclonal expansion, especially of CD8+ Temra cells. Larger post-nadir TCR diversity loss correlated inversely with survival in deceased patients.

This CDR3 region has 14 residues. V was clipped by 6 bases and J by 4 bases; unmatched bases: 7. Per germline, CDR1 MNHEY and CDR2 SMNVEV (reference sequence). TCRdb's table, derived via immunoSEQ multiplex PCR, lists solely in-frame clones and lacks some. The sample lists about 5,000 clones, approximately 90% occurring once. As concerns this clone: Its antigen remains unknown.

This TCR was sampled from a man aged 25 to 40 with gastric cancer. This chain links TRBV27 with TRBJ2-7; TRBD1 agrees at 9 bases. Sample: peripheral blood, taken from a patient treated with photon-based radiotherapy. The CDR3: CASSLGTGHYEQYF. CDR3 sequence (DNA): TGTGCCAGCAGCCTCGGGACAGGGCATTACGAGCAGTACTTC.